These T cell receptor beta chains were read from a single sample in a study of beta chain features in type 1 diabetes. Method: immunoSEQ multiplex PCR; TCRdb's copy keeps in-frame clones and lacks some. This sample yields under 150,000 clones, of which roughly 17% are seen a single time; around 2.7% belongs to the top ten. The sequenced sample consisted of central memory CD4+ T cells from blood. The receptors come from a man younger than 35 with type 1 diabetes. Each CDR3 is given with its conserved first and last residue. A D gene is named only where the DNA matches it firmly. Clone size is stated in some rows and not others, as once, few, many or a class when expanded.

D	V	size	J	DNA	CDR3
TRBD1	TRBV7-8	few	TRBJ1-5	TGTGCCAGCAGCGGCGGACAGGGTCAGTATCAGCCCCAGCATTTT	CASSGGQGQYQPQHF
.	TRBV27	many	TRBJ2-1	TGTGCCAGCTCGGGGCCGGGGAGCTCCTACAATGAGCAGTTCTTC	CASSGPGSSYNEQFF
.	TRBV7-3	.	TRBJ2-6	TGTGCCAGCAGCTTAAATCCTGGGGCCAACGTCCTGACTTTC	CASSLNPGANVLTF
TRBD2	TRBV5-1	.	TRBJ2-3	TGCGCCAGCAGCTTGGACCCTTCCAGCGGGAGTAAAGATACGCAGTATTTT	CASSLDPSSGSKDTQYF
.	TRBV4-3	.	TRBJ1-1	TGCGCCAGCAGCCAACCATCGACCGGCGGGAGGGAGACTGAAGCTTTCTTT	CASSQPSTGGRETEAFF
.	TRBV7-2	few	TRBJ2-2	TGTGCCAGCAGCTTCGACACCGGGGAGCTGTTTTTT	CASSFDTGELFF
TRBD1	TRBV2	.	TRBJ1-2	TGTGCCAGCCTTCGGACAGGCCTCTATGGCTACACCTTC	CASLRTGLYGYTF
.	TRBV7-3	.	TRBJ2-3	TGTGCCAGCAGCTTGCGGTCACAAGATACGCAGTATTTT	CASSLRSQDTQYF
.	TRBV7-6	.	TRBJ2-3	TGTGCCAGCAGCCCAACCGGGGGTAACACAGATACGCAGTATTTT	CASSPTGGNTDTQYF
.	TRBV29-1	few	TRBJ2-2	TGCAGCGTTGAAGTTATGGGGGACACCGGGGAGCTGTTTTTT	CSVEVMGDTGELFF
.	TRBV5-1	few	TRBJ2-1	TGCGCCAGCAGCTGGGGGCCGGGCGGCCCGGCCTACAATGAGCAGTTCTTC	CASSWGPGGPAYNEQFF
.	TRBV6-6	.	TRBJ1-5	TGTGCCAGCAGTTACCGGGGACGGAATCAGCCCCAGCATTTT	CASSYRGRNQPQHF
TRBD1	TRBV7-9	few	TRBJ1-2	TGTGCCAGCAGCTCGGACAGGGTAGCCCATTTCTACACCTTC	CASSSDRVAHFYTF
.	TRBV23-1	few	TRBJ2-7	TGCGCCAGCATCTGGGACGGGAGAGCCTACGAGCAGTACTTC	CASIWDGRAYEQYF
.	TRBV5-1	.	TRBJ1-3	TGCGCCAGCAGCTTCGGCAACTCTGGAAACACCATATATTTT	CASSFGNSGNTIYF
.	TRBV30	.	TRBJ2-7	TGTGCCTGGAGTTTGATCGCGAACGGTTACTCCTACGAGCAGTACTTC	CAWSLIANGYSYEQYF
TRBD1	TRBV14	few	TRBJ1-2	TGTGCCAGCAGCCACGGACAGGGAAACTATGGCTACACCTTC	CASSHGQGNYGYTF
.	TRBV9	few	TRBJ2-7	TGTGCCAGCAGCGTAGCGGGACCAACCGAGGGGGAGCAGTACTTC	CASSVAGPTEGEQYF
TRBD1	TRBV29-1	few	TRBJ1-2	TGCAGCGCCGGACAGGGGCTAATAGGCTACACCTTC	CSAGQGLIGYTF
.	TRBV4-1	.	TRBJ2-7	TGCGCCAGCAGCCAAGATCAAGTCCGGTCCTACGAGCAGTACTTC	CASSQDQVRSYEQYF